The 24 T cell receptor beta chains in this list originate from one sample, sequenced in a study of CD8+ T cells in alopecia areata. The treatment was: oral pan-JAK inhibitor, 5-10 mg twice daily. Reverse transcription of extracted RNA yielded cDNA, which provided the sequencing template. Profiled with immunoSEQ multiplex PCR; TCRdb holds only in-frame clones, not every one. The sample has 150,000 to 200,000 clones; roughly 60% are singletons. Sample: CD4+ T cells sorted from blood, taken at week 24, from a patient treated with tofacitinib. The receptors derive from a human donor with alopecia areata.

Worth noting for this clone: Distinct nucleotide sequences in the sample also encode this CDR3. The V gene is TRBV20-1, the J gene TRBJ1-1; no clear D gene. This CDR3 contains 10 residues. Per the germline V gene, CDR1 is DFQATT and CDR2 is SNEGSKA (reference sequence). V was pared by 5 bases and J by 1 base, with 2 bases between. CDR3 loop: CSASNTEAFF. Written as DNA, the CDR3 is TGCAGTGCTTCGAACACTGAAGCTTTCTTT.

The rearrangement uses TRBV30 and TRBJ1-1; TRBD1 matches 8 bases. Germline values: CDR1 GTSNPN, CDR2 SVGIG (reference sequence). With 3 bases clipped from V and 5 bases from J, the junction kept 17 bases outside the gene matches. This CDR3 region has 17 residues. Here the CDR3 reads CAWSPRPGTGPGTEAFF. CDR3 nucleotide sequence: TGTGCCTGGAGCCCTCGTCCCGGGACAGGCCCGGGGACTGAAGCTTTCTTT. Full variable domain (remainder filled in from reference TRBV30 and TRBJ1-1): SQTIHQWPATLVQPVGSPLSLECTVEGTSNPNLYWYRQAAGRGLQLLFYSVGIGQISSEVPQNLSASRPQDRQFILSSKKLLLSDSGFYLCAWSPRPGTGPGTEAFFGQGTRLTVV.

The chain uses TRBV7-3 and TRBJ2-7, with D possibly TRBD1 on 5 matching bases. V was cut by 0 bases and J by 7 bases, with 10 bases left in between. CDR3 length: 13 amino acids. Germline V gene lookup returns CDR1 SGHTA and CDR2 FQGTGA. The CDR3 spells CASSLTADREQYF. The CDR3 nucleotides read TGTGCCAGCAGCTTAACCGCTGACAGAGAGCAGTACTTC.

The chain is built from TRBV11-2 and TRBJ2-1; D might be TRBD1 or TRBD2, each matching 5 bases. Germline assignment: CDR1 SGHAT and CDR2 FQNNGV. Trimming shortened V by 2 bases and J by 7 bases, and 15 bases separated the two germline ends. The CDR3 has 15 residues. The CDR3 DNA sequence: TGTGCCAGCAGCTTAACGATTACTGGGGGTAATGAGCAGTTCTTC. Its protein product is CASSLTITGGNEQFF.

The chain combines TRBV4-3 with TRBJ1-2; 9 nucleotides line up with TRBD1. CDR3 length equals 16 residues. Unmatched junction bases numbered 9, after V lost 1 base and J lost 6 bases. Germline CDR1 is LGHNA and CDR2 is YSLEER. The DNA of the CDR3 is TGCGCCAGCAGCCAAGGATGGGGACAGGGAAGTAATGGCTACACCTTC. This sequence encodes CASSQGWGQGSNGYTF.

The chain couples TRBV30 to TRBJ2-7; no firm D call. The V and J ends lost 2 bases and 1 base respectively, with 6 bases between them. The CDR3 sequence is 12 residues long. Germline-derived CDR1 and CDR2 are GTSNPN and SVGIG (reference sequence). CDR3 residues: CAWSFGSYEQYF. In DNA, the CDR3 is TGTGCCTGGAGTTTCGGTTCCTACGAGCAGTACTTC.

The V and J genes are TRBV7-3 and TRBJ1-6; the D gene is possibly TRBD1 (5 bases). The V end lost 3 bases, the J end lost 7 bases, and 7 bases lay between the germline ends. CDR1 and CDR2 from the germline V gene are SGHTA and FQGTGA. The CDR3 covers 13 residues. In nucleotides, the CDR3 is TGTGCCAGCAGCTTGGGGCAAAATTCACCCCTCCACTTT. Protein sequence: CASSLGQNSPLHF.

This clone appeared a few times. The CDR3 reads CAISGRGQANEKLFF. DNA of the CDR3: TGTGCCATCAGTGGACGCGGACAGGCTAATGAAAAACTGTTTTTT. The chain combines TRBV10-3 with TRBJ1-4, with TRBD1 identical over 7 bases. Germline V gives CDR1 ENHRY, CDR2 SYGVKD. J lost 3 bases, V lost 4 bases, and 5 bases had no gene match. The CDR3 loop spans 15 amino acids.

The rearrangement links TRBV29-1 to TRBJ1-3; D ambiguous. This CDR3 comprises 11 residues. V was cut by 5 bases and J by 8 bases, with 10 bases left in between. Germline CDR1 SQVTM, CDR2 ANQGSEA. For the CDR3, the DNA is TGCAGCGTTTCCCCCCGGGACACCATATATTTT. This sequence encodes CSVSPRDTIYF.

V usage is TRBV7-9 and J usage is TRBJ1-2, with D hard to call. In germline, CDR1 is SEHNR, CDR2 FQNEAQ (reference sequence). V shed 3 bases and J shed 7 bases, with 9 bases lying between them. The CDR3 length is 12 residues. The CDR3 DNA sequence: TGTGCCAGCAGCTTGACCAAGGGTGGCTACACCTTC. Its protein is CASSLTKGGYTF. The full variable domain, rest sourced from reference TRBV7-9 and TRBJ1-2, is DTGVSQNPRHKITKRGQNVTFRCDPISEHNRLYWYRQTLGQGPEFLTYFQNEAQLEKSRLLSDRFSAERPKGSFSTLEIQRTEQGDSAMYLCASSLTKGGYTFGSGTRLTVV.

The chain recombines TRBV30 with TRBJ1-6; weak D call: TRBD1 (6 bases). CDR3 length: 12 residues. Trimming pared 3 bases from V and 16 bases from J, leaving 16 bases between. Germline CDR1 reads GTSNPN; CDR2 reads SVGIG (reference sequence). CDR3 residues: CAWSLSQGTLHF. Here the CDR3 DNA reads TGTGCCTGGAGCTTATCTCAGGGGACTCTCCACTTT.

The rearrangement joins TRBV23-1 to TRBJ2-7; D gene ambiguous. TRBV23-1 counts as an open reading frame of uncertain function. This CDR3 spans 12 amino acids. Trimming stripped 7 bases from V and 1 base from J, with 8 bases between. The CDR3 DNA reads TGCGCCAGCACGCTACCGTCCTACGAGCAGTACTTC. This encodes CASTLPSYEQYF.

This clone was recorded once. The chain has TRBV19 and TRBJ1-2, with 7 bases fitting TRBD1. The CDR3 covers 14 residues. Germline-derived CDR1 and CDR2 are LNHDA and SQIVND (reference sequence). With V trimmed by 4 bases and J by 7 bases, 9 bases remained unmatched. The DNA of the CDR3 is TGTGCCAGTAGTACTGGGACAGAGGGGTCTGGCTACACCTTC. Its translation: CASSTGTEGSGYTF.

This clone was observed many times. This rearrangement joins TRBV6-1 to TRBJ1-5, with D possibly TRBD1 on 5 matching bases. CDR1 and CDR2 from the germline V gene are MNHNS and SASEGT. The germline V and J ends were trimmed by 7 bases and 7 bases, with 17 bases remaining between them. The CDR3 loop spans 14 amino acids. In DNA, the CDR3 is TGTGCCAGCATCCCCGGTGCGGGGGAACAGCCCCAGCATTTT. Translating it yields CASIPGAGEQPQHF.

The CDR3 loop reads CSVDRGHEAFF. DNA for the CDR3: TGCAGCGTTGACCGGGGGCATGAAGCTTTCTTT. J is TRBJ1-1 and V is TRBV29-1; a weak D match, TRBD1 (6 bases). V dropped 3 bases and J dropped 7 bases, with 9 bases sitting between them. This CDR3 contains 11 residues. Germline CDR1 SQVTM, CDR2 ANQGSEA. The full variable domain, with the rest looked up from reference TRBV29-1 and TRBJ1-1, is SAVISQKPSRDICQRGTSLTIQCQVDSQVTMMFWYRQQPGQSLTLIATANQGSEATYESGFVIDKFPISRPNLTFSTLTVSNMSPEDSSIYLCSVDRGHEAFFGQGTRLTVV.

This clone was seen only a few times. CDR3 sequence: CSVSLQETQYF. In DNA form, the CDR3 reads TGCAGCGTCAGTCTCCAAGAGACCCAGTACTTC. This chain connects TRBV29-1 to TRBJ2-5; D call uncertain. This CDR3 has 11 amino acids. Per the germline V gene, CDR1 is SQVTM and CDR2 is ANQGSEA. The V end lost 6 bases, the J end lost 1 base, and 6 bases lay between the germline ends.

V is TRBV19 and J is TRBJ1-6; D unclear. The V gene lost 3 bases and the J gene lost 6 bases, with 9 bases spanning the gap. The V gene's germline CDR1 is LNHDA and CDR2 SQIVND (reference sequence). The CDR3 extends over 14 amino acids. The CDR3 spells CASSIGEFNSPLHF. The DNA for the CDR3 is TGTGCCAGTAGTATCGGGGAGTTTAATTCACCCCTCCACTTT.

The sample holds a few counts of this clone. The genes are TRBV6-6 and TRBJ2-1, with 11 bases that match TRBD2. Trimming cost V 6 bases and J 5 bases; bases outside gene matches: 9. Germline loops: CDR1 MNHNY, CDR2 SVGAGI (reference sequence). The CDR3 consists of 16 residues. The CDR3 region has the DNA TGTGCCAGCAGCGACCTTCTAGCGGGGGGCGACAATGAGCAGTTCTTC. Amino acids: CASSDLLAGGDNEQFF.

This chain uses TRBV4-3 with TRBJ2-1, with 10 bases identical to TRBD2. From germline, CDR1 is LGHNA and CDR2 YSLEER. CDR3 size: 17 residues. Germline trimming cut 0 bases from V and 5 bases from J; bases unmatched to any gene: 7. CDR3 nucleotides: TGCGCCAGCAGCCAAGATCTTTCTAGCGGGAGCCACAATGAGCAGTTCTTC. It yields the protein CASSQDLSSGSHNEQFF.

The V gene is TRBV7-2, the J gene TRBJ2-7, with a tentative D call TRBD1 (5 bases). Looked up from germline, CDR1 is SGHTA and CDR2 is FQGNSA. The CDR3 extends over 11 amino acids. V gave up 5 bases and J gave up 12 bases, with 14 bases separating them. The chain's CDR3 is CASSQGQRWYF. CDR3 nucleotide sequence: TGTGCCAGCAGCCAGGGCCAACGCTGGTACTTC. Filled out from reference TRBV7-2 and TRBJ2-7, the complete variable domain reads GAGVSQSPSNKVTEKGKDVELRCDPISGHTALYWYRQSLGQGLEFLIYFQGNSAPDKSGLPSDRFSAERTGGSVSTLTIQRTQQEDSAVYLCASSQGQRWYFGPGTRLTVT.

The CDR3 loop reads CAWRVHHNPNEQFF. CDR3 nucleotides: TGTGCCTGGAGGGTTCACCACAATCCCAATGAGCAGTTCTTC. The chain employs TRBV30 and TRBJ2-1, with D unresolved. V was shortened by 3 bases and J by 6 bases, with 15 bases between the two germline ends. This CDR3 has 14 amino acids. The V gene's germline CDR1 is GTSNPN and CDR2 SVGIG (reference sequence).

This clone was observed a handful of times. The chain employs TRBV14 and TRBJ2-5; D remains ambiguous. Germline CDR1 SGHDN, CDR2 FVKESK. The CDR3 is 17 amino acids. Between the trimmed V and J ends, which lost 0 bases and 2 bases, there was a span of 16 bases. CDR3: CASSQDLSRVGQETQYF. CDR3 DNA: TGTGCCAGCAGCCAAGACTTGTCAAGGGTGGGTCAAGAGACCCAGTACTTC. The full variable domain, its missing parts supplied by reference TRBV14 and TRBJ2-5, is EAGVTQFPSHSVIEKGQTVTLRCDPISGHDNLYWYRRVMGKEIKFLLHFVKESKQDESGMPNNRFLAERTGGTYSTLKVQPAELEDSGVYFCASSQDLSRVGQETQYFGPGTRLLVL.

This clone showed up just once. The gene calls are TRBV29-1 and TRBJ1-1; TRBD1 is a possible D gene (5 bases). The V end lost 1 base, the J end lost 11 bases, and 8 bases lay between the germline ends. The length of the CDR3 is 10 residues. Germline lookup yields CDR1 SQVTM and CDR2 ANQGSEA. The CDR3 coding sequence is TGCAGCGTTGAAGGCGGGGGGGCTTTCTTT. It specifies CSVEGGGAFF. Combining the CDR3 with reference TRBV29-1 and TRBJ1-1 gives the whole variable domain SAVISQKPSRDICQRGTSLTIQCQVDSQVTMMFWYRQQPGQSLTLIATANQGSEATYESGFVIDKFPISRPNLTFSTLTVSNMSPEDSSIYLCSVEGGGAFFGQGTRLTVV.

This sequence joins TRBV29-1 and TRBJ1-1, with 8 bases matching TRBD1. CDR3 length: 13 residues. Per the germline V gene, CDR1 is SQVTM and CDR2 is ANQGSEA. J lost 5 bases, V lost 6 bases, and 8 bases had no gene match. The chain's CDR3 is CSVQGAQGTEAFF. DNA for the CDR3: TGCAGCGTCCAGGGGGCGCAGGGGACTGAAGCTTTCTTT. Based on the CDR3 plus reference TRBV29-1 and TRBJ1-1, the full variable domain is SAVISQKPSRDICQRGTSLTIQCQVDSQVTMMFWYRQQPGQSLTLIATANQGSEATYESGFVIDKFPISRPNLTFSTLTVSNMSPEDSSIYLCSVQGAQGTEAFFGQGTRLTVV.